This TCR beta chain was obtained from a study of CD8 T cells in ankylosing spondylitis (dated by TCRdb to about 2017). Some background on the complete study: The study set out to find disease-linked TCR variants by profiling T cell receptor beta repertoires in ankylosing spondylitis patients and healthy donors. The full study cohort was made up of 20 to 25 ankylosing spondylitis patients and roughly 98 healthy donors. Peripheral blood samples were taken, and synovial fluid was additionally collected from ankylosing spondylitis patients. Broader findings and caveats from the paper: Blood from ankylosing spondylitis patients appeared to be characterized by a TCR beta motif composed of 7 to 9 highly homologous amino acid variants. Some motif variants had previously been reported in the synovial fluid and blood of reactive arthritis patients, which suggests shared mechanisms of disease initiation. The disease-linked clones had a CD8+ phenotype and were found at relatively low frequencies in peripheral blood. According to the report, matched synovial fluid samples from ankylosing spondylitis patients were significantly enriched for the disease-linked clones.

CDR1 SGHTA and CDR2 FQGNSA were looked up in the germline V gene. Counted from cysteine to phenylalanine, this CDR3 has 17 amino acids. Left in the record is the CDR3 DNA by itself, 51 bases read in frame from the first base. From V the trimming removes 3 bases and from J it removes 2 bases, while the gene matches leave 5 bases of the junction unaccounted for. These reads were obtained on an Illumina HiSeq 2500. Quantitative 5'-RACE with molecular barcodes was used to prepare TCR beta libraries. As for how the authors treated the data: A new computational method, built on a probabilistic model of VDJ rearrangement, was used to identify disease-linked TCR variants. Through fastp at Q25 and MiXCR, TCRdb rebuilt clones from the public reads, retaining in-frame beta chains. Each entry is one CDR3 protein sequence, shown with its most common DNA and genes. The authors' filters were not applied to this entry. The sample table shows around 130,000 distinct CDR3 sequences, and around 8.5% are seen once. The ten largest clonotypes hold 2.5% to 3.5% of the sample.

This clonotype was counted between two and nine times. Its antigen is still unknown. No base quality values were provided; no much bigger clone lies one nucleotide off. The rearrangement combines TRBV7-2 with TRBJ2-6; 9 bases in between match TRBD1. The sequence was collected from a male donor with ankylosing spondylitis or in good health (not recorded which). Specimen: blood, either unsorted or a sorted T cell fraction (not recorded which). For the CDR3, the sequence is CASSFAQGAPGANVLTF. The nucleotides read TGTGCCAGCAGCTTTGCACAGGGGGCGCCTGGGGCCAACGTCCTGACTTTC.